Sequencing of this T cell receptor beta chain was carried out in a study of cytomegalovirus exposure and HLA in healthy donors. For this clone: Its target is unknown.

Broader study findings: Researchers reportedly found TCR beta sequences accurately predicted most subjects' HLA-A and HLA-B alleles. Sequencing depth roughly uniform across donors was assumed in presence/absence analyses.

Amplification used 60 Vbeta primers and 13 Jbeta primers. Sequenced by immunoSEQ multiplex PCR; TCRdb stores in-frame clones only, minus some. The sample holds 50,000 to 65,000 clones, 72% seen once. The J segment lost 8 bases and the V segment lost 4 bases, leaving 3 bases of the junction unmatched. CDR1 SEHNR and CDR2 FQNEAQ come from the germline V gene (reference sequence). The CDR3 runs to 12 residues. The sequence derives from a woman aged 50 to 65 in good health and CMV-seropositive. This sequence joins TRBV7-9 and TRBJ2-3, with 7 bases matching TRBD2. Sequencing was carried out using PBMCs. The CDR3 protein is CASSSGGSTQYF. In DNA, the CDR3 is TGTGCCAGCAGCTCCGGGGGGTCTACGCAGTATTTT.